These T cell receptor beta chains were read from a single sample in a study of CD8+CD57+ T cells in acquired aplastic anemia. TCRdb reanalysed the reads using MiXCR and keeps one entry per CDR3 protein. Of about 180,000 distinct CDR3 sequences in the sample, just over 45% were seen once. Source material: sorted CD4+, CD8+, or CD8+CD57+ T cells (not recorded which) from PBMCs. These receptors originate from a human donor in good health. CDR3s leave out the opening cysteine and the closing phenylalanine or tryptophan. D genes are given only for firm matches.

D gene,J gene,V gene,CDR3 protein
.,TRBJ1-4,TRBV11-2,ASSQDHGLREKLF
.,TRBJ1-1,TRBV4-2,ASSPGSVRGSRGTNTEAF
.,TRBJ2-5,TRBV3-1,ASSLKRGRGPQETQY
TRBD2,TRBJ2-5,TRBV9,ASSLGLAGAGETQH
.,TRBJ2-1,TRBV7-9,ASSISTNEQF
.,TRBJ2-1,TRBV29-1,SVVGVRDEQF
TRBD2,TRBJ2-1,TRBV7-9,ASSRSGSVSYNEQF
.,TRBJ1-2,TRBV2,ASSDLGGGYGYT
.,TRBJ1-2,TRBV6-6,ASRREYGYT
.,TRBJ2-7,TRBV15,AIRQRDTPYEQY
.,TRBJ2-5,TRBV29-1,SVCGQETQY
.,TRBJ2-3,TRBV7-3,ASSASGGSGDTQY
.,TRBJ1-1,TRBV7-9,ASSFSGEAF
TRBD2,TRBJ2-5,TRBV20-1,SAETSGRETQY
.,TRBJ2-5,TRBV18,ASSPRTTGMETQY
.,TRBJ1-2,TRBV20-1,SARPASAEADYGYT
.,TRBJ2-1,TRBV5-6,ASSFYGRPSYNEQF
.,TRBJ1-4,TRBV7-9,ASSLLAQGSEKLF
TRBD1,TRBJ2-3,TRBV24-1,ATSDPNRDRVTDTQY
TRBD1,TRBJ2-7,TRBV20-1,SATGTGNYEQY
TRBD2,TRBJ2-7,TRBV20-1,SASPSGRAAGEQY
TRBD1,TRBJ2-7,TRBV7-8,ASSLAAGGYEQY
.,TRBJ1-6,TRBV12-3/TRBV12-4,ASRSPGLALH
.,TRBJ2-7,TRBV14,ASSSAFSYEQY
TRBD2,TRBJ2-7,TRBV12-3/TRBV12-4,ASSLASGSLLYEQY
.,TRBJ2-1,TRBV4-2,ASSQESLGPYNEQF
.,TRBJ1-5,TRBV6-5,ACSYDRTQPQH
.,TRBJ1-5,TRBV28,ASSTQGRGNQPQH
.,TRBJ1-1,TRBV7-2,ASSSSRVSGNTEAF
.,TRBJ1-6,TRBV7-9,ASSRPGTAVTLH
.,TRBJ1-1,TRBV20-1,SAREQINTEAF
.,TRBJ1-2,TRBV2,ASRLQAAMDGYT
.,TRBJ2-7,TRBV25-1,ASSRSGTTAYEQY
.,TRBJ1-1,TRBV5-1,ASSYGTVNTEAF
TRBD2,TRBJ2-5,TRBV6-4,ASSDSSGGQETQY